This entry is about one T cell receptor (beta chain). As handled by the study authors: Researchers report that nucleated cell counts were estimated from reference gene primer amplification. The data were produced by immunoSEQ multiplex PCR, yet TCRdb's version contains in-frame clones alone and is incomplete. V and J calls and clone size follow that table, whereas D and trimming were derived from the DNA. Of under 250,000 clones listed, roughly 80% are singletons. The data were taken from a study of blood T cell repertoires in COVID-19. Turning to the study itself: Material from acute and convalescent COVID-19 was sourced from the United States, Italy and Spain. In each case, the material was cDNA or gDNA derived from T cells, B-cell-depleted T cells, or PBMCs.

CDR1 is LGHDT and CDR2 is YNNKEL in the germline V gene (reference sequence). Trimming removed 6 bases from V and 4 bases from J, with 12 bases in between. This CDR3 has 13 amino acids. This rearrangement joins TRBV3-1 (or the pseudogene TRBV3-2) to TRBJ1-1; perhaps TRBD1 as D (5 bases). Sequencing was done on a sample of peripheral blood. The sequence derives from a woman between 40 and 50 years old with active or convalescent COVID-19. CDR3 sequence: CASRDKGVTEAFF. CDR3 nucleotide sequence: TGTGCCAGCAGGGACAAGGGTGTCACTGAAGCTTTCTTT.